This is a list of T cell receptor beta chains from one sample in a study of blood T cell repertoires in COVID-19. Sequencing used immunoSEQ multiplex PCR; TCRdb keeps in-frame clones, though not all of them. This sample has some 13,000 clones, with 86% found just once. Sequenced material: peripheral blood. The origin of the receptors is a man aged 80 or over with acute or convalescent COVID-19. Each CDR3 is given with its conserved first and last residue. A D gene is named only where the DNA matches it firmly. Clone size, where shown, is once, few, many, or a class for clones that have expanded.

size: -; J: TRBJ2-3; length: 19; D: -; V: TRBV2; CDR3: CASSEARGWTGFSTDTQYF; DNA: TGTGCCAGCAGTGAAGCGCGGGGTTGGACAGGTTTCAGCACAGATACGCAGTATTTT
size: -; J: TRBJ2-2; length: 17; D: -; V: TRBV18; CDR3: CASSPFNSSPNTGELFF; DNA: TGTGCCAGCTCACCGTTCAACTCCTCGCCTAACACCGGGGAGCTGTTTTTT
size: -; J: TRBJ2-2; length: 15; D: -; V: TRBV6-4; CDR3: CASSPSGGNTGELFF; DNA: TGTGCCAGCAGTCCTTCCGGGGGAAACACCGGGGAGCTGTTTTTT
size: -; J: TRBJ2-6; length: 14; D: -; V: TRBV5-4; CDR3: CASSPLSGANVLTF; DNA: TGTGCCAGCAGCCCCCTCTCTGGGGCCAACGTCCTGACTTTC
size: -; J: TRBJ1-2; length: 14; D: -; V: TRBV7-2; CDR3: CASSYTTGNYGYTF; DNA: TGTGCCAGCAGCTATACGACGGGTAACTATGGCTACACCTTC
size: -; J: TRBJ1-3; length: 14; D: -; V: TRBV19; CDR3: CASSIAGSGNTIYF; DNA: TGTGCCAGTAGTATAGCAGGGTCTGGAAACACCATATATTTT
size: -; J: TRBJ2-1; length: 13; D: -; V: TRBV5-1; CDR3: CASSLMSNNEQFF; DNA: TGCGCCAGCAGCTTGATGAGCAACAATGAGCAGTTCTTC
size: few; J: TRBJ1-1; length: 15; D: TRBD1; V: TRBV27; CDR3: CASSPRQGRRTEAFF; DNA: TGTGCCAGCAGTCCACGACAGGGAAGGAGAACTGAAGCTTTCTTT
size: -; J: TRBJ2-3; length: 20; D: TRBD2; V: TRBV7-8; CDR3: CASSLPRLAGGQLLTDTQYF; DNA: TGTGCCAGCAGCTTACCGCGGCTAGCGGGAGGGCAACTTCTCACAGATACGCAGTATTTT
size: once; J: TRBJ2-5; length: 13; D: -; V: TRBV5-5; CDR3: CASSFPGLETQYF; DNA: TGTGCCAGCAGCTTTCCAGGGTTGGAGACCCAGTACTTC
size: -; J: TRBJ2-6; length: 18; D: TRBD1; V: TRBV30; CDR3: CAWSGRTGINSGANVLTF; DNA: TGTGCCTGGAGTGGTAGGACAGGGATCAACTCTGGGGCCAACGTCCTGACTTTC
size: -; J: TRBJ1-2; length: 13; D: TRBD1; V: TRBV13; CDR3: CASSGQGFWGYTF; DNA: TGTGCCAGCTCCGGACAGGGCTTCTGGGGCTACACCTTC
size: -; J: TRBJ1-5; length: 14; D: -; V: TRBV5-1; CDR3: CASSLDGGGQPQHF; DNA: TGCGCCAGCAGCTTAGACGGGGGGGGTCAGCCCCAGCATTTT
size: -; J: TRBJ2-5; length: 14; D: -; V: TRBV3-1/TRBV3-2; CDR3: CASSRSGSRETQYF; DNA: TGTGCCAGCAGCCGATCAGGGTCCCGGGAGACCCAGTACTTC
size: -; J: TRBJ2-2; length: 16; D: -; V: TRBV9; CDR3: CASSNTGTSNTGELFF; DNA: TGTGCCAGCAGCAACACCGGGACATCGAACACCGGGGAGCTGTTTTTT
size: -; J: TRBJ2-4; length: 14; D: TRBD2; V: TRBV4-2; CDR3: CASSQRGGENIQYF; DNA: TGTGCCAGCAGCCAGCGGGGGGGAGAGAACATTCAGTACTTC
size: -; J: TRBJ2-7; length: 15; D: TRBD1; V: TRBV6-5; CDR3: CASRTDRGISYEQYF; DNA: TGTGCCAGCAGGACCGACAGGGGCATTTCCTACGAGCAGTACTTC
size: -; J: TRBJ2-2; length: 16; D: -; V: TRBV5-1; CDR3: CASSFGQLWNTGELFF; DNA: TGCGCCAGCAGCTTCGGACAGTTGTGGAACACCGGGGAGCTGTTTTTT
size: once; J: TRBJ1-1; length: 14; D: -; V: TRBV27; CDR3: CASSLRGFDTEAFF; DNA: TGTGCCAGCAGTTTACGGGGGTTCGACACTGAAGCTTTCTTT
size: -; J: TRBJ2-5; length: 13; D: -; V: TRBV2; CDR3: CASSGTLGATQYF; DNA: TGTGCCAGCAGCGGGACTCTCGGGGCGACCCAGTACTTC
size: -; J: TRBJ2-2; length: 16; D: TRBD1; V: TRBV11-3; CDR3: CASSLGAGGRTGELFF; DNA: TGTGCCAGCAGCTTAGGGGCAGGGGGAAGGACCGGGGAGCTGTTTTTT
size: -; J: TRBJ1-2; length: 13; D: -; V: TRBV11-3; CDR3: CASSSGPFLGYTF; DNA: TGTGCCAGCAGCTCGGGTCCCTTCCTCGGCTACACCTTC
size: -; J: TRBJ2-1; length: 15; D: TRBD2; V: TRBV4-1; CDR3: CASSQSRTSVDEQFF; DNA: TGCGCCAGCAGCCAATCCCGGACTAGTGTGGATGAGCAGTTCTTC
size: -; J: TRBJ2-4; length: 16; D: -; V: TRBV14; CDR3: CASSQDSRLAKNIQYF; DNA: TGTGCCAGCAGCCAAGATAGCAGACTAGCCAAAAACATTCAGTACTTC
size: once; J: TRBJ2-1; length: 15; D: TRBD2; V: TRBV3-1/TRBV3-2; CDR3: CASSRLAGDNNEQFF; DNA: TGTGCCAGCAGCCGACTAGCGGGAGACAACAATGAGCAGTTCTTC
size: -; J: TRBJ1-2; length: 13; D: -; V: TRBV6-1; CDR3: CASSEGELDGYTF; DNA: TGTGCCAGCAGTGAAGGTGAACTGGATGGCTACACCTTC
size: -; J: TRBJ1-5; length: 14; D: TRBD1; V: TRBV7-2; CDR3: CASSRTGVGEPQHF; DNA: TGTGCCAGCAGCCGTACAGGGGTCGGAGAGCCCCAGCATTTT
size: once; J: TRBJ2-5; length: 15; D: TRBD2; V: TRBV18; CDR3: CASSPERGVQETQYF; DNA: TGTGCCAGCTCACCCGAGCGGGGGGTTCAAGAGACCCAGTACTTC
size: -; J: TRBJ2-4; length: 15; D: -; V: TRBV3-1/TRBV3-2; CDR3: CASSNRDLGRNIQYF; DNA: TGTGCCAGCAGCAACCGGGACTTGGGTCGAAACATTCAGTACTTC
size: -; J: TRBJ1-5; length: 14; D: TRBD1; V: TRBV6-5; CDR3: CASRETGAGQPQHF; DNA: TGTGCCAGCAGAGAGACAGGGGCGGGTCAGCCCCAGCATTTT
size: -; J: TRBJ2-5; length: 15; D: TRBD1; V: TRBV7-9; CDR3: CASSRGQGGTETQYF; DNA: TGTGCCAGCAGCCGTGGACAGGGTGGTACGGAGACCCAGTACTTC
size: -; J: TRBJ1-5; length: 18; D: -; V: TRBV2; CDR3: CASSGEGTGMWGNQPQHF; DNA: TGTGCCAGCAGTGGGGAAGGAACAGGGATGTGGGGAAATCAGCCCCAGCATTTT
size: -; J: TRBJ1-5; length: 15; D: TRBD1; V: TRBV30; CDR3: CAWSVLGTGSKPQHF; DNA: TGTGCCTGGAGTGTACTTGGGACAGGGTCCAAGCCCCAGCATTTT
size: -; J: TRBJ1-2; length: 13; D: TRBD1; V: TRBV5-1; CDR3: CASSIGQGNGYTF; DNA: TGCGCCAGCAGCATCGGACAGGGTAATGGCTACACCTTC
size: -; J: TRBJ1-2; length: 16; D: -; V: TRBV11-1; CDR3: CASSPKQKTPIYGYTF; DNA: TGTGCCAGCAGTCCAAAGCAAAAGACACCGATCTATGGCTACACCTTC
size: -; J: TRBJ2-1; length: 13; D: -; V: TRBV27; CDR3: CASAYRGYNEQFF; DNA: TGTGCCAGCGCCTATAGGGGGTACAATGAGCAGTTCTTC
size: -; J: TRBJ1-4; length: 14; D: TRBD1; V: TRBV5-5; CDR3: CASSSTGGGGKLFF; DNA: TGTGCCAGCAGCTCGACAGGGGGAGGAGGAAAACTGTTTTTT
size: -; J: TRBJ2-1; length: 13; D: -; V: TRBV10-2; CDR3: CASTIQTYNEQFF; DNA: TGCGCCAGCACCATCCAGACTTACAATGAGCAGTTCTTC
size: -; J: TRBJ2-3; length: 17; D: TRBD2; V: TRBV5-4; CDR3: CASSLDRGGRSTDTQYF; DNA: TGTGCCAGCAGCTTGGATCGGGGGGGGCGGAGCACAGATACGCAGTATTTT
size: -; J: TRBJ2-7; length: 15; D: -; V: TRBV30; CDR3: CAWTPKRTSLYEQYF; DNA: TGTGCCTGGACACCTAAGCGAACTAGCCTCTACGAGCAGTACTTC
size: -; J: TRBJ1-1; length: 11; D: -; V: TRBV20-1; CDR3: CSVSGRTEAFF; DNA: TGCAGTGTTTCTGGGAGGACTGAAGCTTTCTTT
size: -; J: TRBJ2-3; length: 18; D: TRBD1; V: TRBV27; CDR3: CASSIWPRTGWGTDTQYF; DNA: TGTGCCAGCAGTATCTGGCCACGGACAGGGTGGGGCACAGATACGCAGTATTTT
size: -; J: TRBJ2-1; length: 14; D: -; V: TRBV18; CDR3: CASSPPPGNGEQFF; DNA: TGTGCCAGCTCACCACCGCCCGGGAATGGTGAGCAGTTCTTC
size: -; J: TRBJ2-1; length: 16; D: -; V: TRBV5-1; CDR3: CASSLAARVSYNEQFF; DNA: TGCGCCAGCAGCTTGGCCGCGCGGGTCTCCTACAATGAGCAGTTCTTC
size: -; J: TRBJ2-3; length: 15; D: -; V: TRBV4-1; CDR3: CASSQAPSSTDTQYF; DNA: TGCGCCAGCAGCCAAGCTCCTTCTAGCACAGATACGCAGTATTTT
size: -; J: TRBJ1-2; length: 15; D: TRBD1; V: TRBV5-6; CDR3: CASSLADREISGYTF; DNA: TGTGCCAGCAGCTTGGCGGACAGGGAAATTTCTGGCTACACCTTC
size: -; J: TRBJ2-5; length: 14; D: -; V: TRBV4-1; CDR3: CASSRRQEEETQYF; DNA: TGCGCCAGCAGCCGACGACAGGAAGAAGAGACCCAGTACTTC
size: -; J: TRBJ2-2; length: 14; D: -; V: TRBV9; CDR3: CASSPRSNTGELFF; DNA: TGTGCCAGCAGCCCCCGCAGTAACACCGGGGAGCTGTTTTTT
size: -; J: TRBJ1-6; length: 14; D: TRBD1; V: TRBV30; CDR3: CAWRRQGDNSPLHF; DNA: TGTGCCTGGAGACGACAGGGAGATAATTCACCCCTCCACTTT
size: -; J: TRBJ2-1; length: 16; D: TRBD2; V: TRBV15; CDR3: CATSRDGTSGRSEQFF; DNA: TGTGCCACCAGCAGAGATGGGACTAGCGGGAGATCTGAGCAGTTCTTC
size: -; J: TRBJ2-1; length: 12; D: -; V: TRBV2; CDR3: CAGSAVYNEQFF; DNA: TGTGCCGGCAGCGCAGTATACAATGAGCAGTTCTTC
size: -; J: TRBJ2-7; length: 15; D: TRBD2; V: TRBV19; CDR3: CASSKTSGSSYEQYF; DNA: TGTGCCAGTTCAAAGACTAGCGGGTCATCCTACGAGCAGTACTTC